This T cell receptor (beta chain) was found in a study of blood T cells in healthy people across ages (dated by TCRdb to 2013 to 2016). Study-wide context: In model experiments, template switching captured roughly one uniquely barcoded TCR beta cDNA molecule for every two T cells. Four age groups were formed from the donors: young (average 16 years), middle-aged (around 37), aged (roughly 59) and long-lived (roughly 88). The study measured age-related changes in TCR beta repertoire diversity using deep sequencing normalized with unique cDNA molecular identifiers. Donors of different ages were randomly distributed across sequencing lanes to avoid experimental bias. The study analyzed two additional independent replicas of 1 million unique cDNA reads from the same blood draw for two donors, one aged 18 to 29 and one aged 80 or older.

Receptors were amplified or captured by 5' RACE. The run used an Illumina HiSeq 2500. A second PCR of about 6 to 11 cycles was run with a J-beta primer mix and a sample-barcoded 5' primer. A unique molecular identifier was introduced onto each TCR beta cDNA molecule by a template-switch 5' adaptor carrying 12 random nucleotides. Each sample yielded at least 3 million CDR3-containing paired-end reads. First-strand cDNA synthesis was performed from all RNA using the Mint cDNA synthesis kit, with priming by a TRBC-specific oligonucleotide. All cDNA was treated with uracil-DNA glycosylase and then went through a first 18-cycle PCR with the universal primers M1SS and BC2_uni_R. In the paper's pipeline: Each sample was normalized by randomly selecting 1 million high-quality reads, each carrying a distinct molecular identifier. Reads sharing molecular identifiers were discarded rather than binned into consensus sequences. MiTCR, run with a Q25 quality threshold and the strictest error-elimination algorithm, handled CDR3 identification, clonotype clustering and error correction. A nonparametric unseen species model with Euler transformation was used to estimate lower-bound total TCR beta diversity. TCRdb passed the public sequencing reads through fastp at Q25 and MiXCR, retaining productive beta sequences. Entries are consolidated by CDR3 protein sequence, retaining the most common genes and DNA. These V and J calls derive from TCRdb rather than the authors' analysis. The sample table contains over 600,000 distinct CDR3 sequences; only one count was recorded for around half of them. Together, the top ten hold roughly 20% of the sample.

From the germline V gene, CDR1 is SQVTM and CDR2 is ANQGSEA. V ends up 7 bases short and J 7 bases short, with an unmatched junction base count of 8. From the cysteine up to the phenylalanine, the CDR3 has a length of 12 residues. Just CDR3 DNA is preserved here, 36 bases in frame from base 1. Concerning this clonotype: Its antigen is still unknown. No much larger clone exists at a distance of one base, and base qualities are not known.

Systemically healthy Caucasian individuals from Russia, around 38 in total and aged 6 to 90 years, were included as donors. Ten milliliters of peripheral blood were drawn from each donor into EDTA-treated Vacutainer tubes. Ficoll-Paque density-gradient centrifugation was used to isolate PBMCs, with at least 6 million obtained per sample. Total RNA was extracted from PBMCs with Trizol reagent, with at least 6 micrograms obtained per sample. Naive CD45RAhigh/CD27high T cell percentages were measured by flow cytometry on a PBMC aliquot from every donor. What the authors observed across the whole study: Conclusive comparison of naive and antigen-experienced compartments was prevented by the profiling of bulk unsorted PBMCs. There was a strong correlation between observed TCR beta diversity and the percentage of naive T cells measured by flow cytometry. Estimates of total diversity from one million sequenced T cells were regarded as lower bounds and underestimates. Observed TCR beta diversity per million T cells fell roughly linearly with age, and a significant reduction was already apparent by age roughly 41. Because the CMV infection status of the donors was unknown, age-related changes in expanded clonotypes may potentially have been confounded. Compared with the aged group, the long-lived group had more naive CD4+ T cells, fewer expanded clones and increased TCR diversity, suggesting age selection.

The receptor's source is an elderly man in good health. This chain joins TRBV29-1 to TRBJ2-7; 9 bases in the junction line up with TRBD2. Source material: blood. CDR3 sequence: CSGDAGGSEQYF. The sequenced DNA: TGCAGCGGGGATGCGGGAGGGAGTGAGCAGTACTTC.